One and the same sample provided the 10 T cell receptor beta chains below, sequenced in a study of blood T cell repertoires in COVID-19. Data came from immunoSEQ multiplex PCR; TCRdb stores just in-frame clones and leaves some out. Among some 360,000 clones, over 75% were seen once, and the ten largest hold about 2.1%. The sequenced sample was peripheral blood. All receptors derive from a woman aged 60-70 years with COVID-19, enrolled during active disease.

V gene TRBV11-2 combines with J gene TRBJ2-1; TRBD2 agrees at 13 bases. The CDR3 has 16 residues. Germline assignment: CDR1 SGHAT and CDR2 FQNNGV. Trimming took 5 bases from V and 6 from J; bases not matched to a gene: 7. The CDR3 loop is CASSTTRLAGGNEQFF. CDR3 DNA sequence: TGTGCCAGCAGCACTACCCGACTAGCGGGGGGCAATGAGCAGTTCTTC.

V and J are TRBV5-1 and TRBJ2-1; 9 nucleotides agree with TRBD2. V lost 4 bases and J lost 5; bases outside the gene matches: 10. Germline CDR1 and CDR2: SGHRS and YFSETQ. This CDR3 is built from 16 residues. CDR3 sequence reads: CASSGDRVAGDNEQFF. The CDR3 DNA reads as TGCGCCAGCAGCGGGGATCGGGTAGCGGGGGACAATGAGCAGTTCTTC.

The gene calls are TRBV15 and TRBJ1-3, with D maybe TRBD1 (5 bases). There are 15 residues in the CDR3. Trimming took 0 bases from V and 8 from J, leaving 14 bases between them. In germline, CDR1 is LNHNV, CDR2 YYDKDF (reference sequence). The CDR3 sequence: CATSRDSSGVDTIYF. CDR3 sequence (DNA): TGTGCCACCAGCAGAGATTCCTCGGGGGTTGACACCATATATTTT.

The chain joins TRBV3-1 (or the pseudogene TRBV3-2) to TRBJ2-5, with 14 bases aligning to TRBD2. Trimming at V came to 0 bases and at J to 5 bases, leaving 5 bases not matched to a gene. Germline CDR1 and CDR2: LGHDT and YNNKEL (reference sequence). This CDR3 has 17 residues. CDR3 nucleotide sequence: TGTGCCAGCAGCCAAGAGACTAGCGGGGGGGCCGGGGAGACCCAGTACTTC. As protein: CASSQETSGGAGETQYF.

CDR3 DNA: TGTGCCAGCAGTTTAATCCCCGTTAGCTCCTACGAGCAGTACTTC. Translated: CASSLIPVSSYEQYF. The chain couples TRBV28 to TRBJ2-7; D is undetermined. Trimming cost V 2 bases and J 0 bases, with 11 bases left between them. The V gene's germline CDR1 is MDHEN and CDR2 SYDVKM. The CDR3 sequence is 15 residues long.

The chain uses TRBV7-3 and TRBJ1-6, with TRBD1 identical over 7 bases. Per the germline V gene, CDR1 is SGHTA and CDR2 is FQGTGA. This CDR3 region has 14 residues. J gave up 5 bases and V 3 bases, and 1 base lay outside the gene matches. DNA for the CDR3: TGTGCCAGCAGCTTCACAGGGGATAATTCACCCCTCCACTTT. Protein sequence: CASSFTGDNSPLHF.

The chain combines TRBV3-1 (or the pseudogene TRBV3-2) with TRBJ2-3; D may be TRBD2 (5 bases). CDR1 is LGHDT and CDR2 is YNNKEL in the germline V gene (reference sequence). The CDR3 contains 16 residues. V dropped 0 bases and J dropped 4 bases, with 14 bases sitting between them. DNA for the CDR3: TGTGCCAGCAGCCAAGATCAGCGGCGGGCTGCAGATACGCAGTATTTT. This encodes CASSQDQRRAADTQYF.

The chain combines TRBV5-4 with TRBJ2-2; 7 nucleotides line up with TRBD1. V shed 7 bases and J 4 bases; nucleotides not matched to a gene: 7. The germline CDR1 and CDR2 sequences are SGHNT and YYREEE (reference sequence). The CDR3 is 14 residues long. The chain's CDR3 is CASRKTGATGELFF. CDR3 DNA: TGTGCCAGCCGGAAAACAGGGGCCACCGGGGAGCTGTTTTTT.

The rearrangement joins TRBV5-1 to TRBJ2-3; no clear D. This CDR3 has 15 amino acids. Germline values: CDR1 SGHRS, CDR2 YFSETQ. Deletions cut 5 bases from V and 0 bases from J, with 13 bases between. The chain's CDR3 is CASRLGHTSTDTQYF. The CDR3 bases are TGCGCCAGCAGGCTCGGTCATACCAGCACAGATACGCAGTATTTT.

This chain connects TRBV3-1 (or the pseudogene TRBV3-2) to TRBJ1-1; D may be TRBD1 (6 bases). This CDR3 has 17 amino acids. Germline V gene lookup returns CDR1 LGHDT and CDR2 YNNKEL (reference sequence). Trimming left V 0 bases short and J 1 base short, with 15 bases between. The CDR3 coding sequence is TGTGCCAGCAGCCAAGATCGGGGAGGGGGGCGGAACACTGAAGCTTTCTTT. Translating gives CASSQDRGGGRNTEAFF.